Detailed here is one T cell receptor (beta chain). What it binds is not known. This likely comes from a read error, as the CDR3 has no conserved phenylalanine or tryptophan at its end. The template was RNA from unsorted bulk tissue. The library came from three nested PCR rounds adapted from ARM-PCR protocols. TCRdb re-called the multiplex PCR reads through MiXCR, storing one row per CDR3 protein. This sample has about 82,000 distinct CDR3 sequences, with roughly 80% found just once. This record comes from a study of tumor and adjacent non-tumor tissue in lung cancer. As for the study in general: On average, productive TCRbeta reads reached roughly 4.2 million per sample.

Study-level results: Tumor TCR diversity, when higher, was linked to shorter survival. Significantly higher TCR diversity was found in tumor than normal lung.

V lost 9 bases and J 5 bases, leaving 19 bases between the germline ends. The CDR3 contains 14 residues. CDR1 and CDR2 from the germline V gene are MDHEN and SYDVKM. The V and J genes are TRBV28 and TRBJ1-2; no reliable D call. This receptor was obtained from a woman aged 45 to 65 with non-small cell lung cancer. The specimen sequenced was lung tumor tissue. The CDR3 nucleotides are TGTGCCAGTACCCCCGGTGGGAGGTTTTATGGCTACACCTTG. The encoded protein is CASTPGGRFYGYTL.